These T cell receptor beta chains were read from a single sample in a study of blood T cell repertoires in COVID-19. Only in-frame clones appear in the TCRdb table, and some are missing; sequencing was by immunoSEQ multiplex PCR. The sample records about 8,000 clones, under 90% being singletons. The sample was peripheral blood. The receptors were gathered from a human donor in a cohort sampled during active COVID-19. The CDR3 runs from the conserved cysteine through the conserved F or W. D genes are given only for firm matches. Some rows have no size entry. The others give once, few or many, or a class for an expanded clone.

CDR3 DNA	CDR3 protein	clone size	V gene	J gene	D gene
TGTGCCAGCAGCAATGGGACTACCTCCAGGCTTTACAATGAGCAGTTCTTC	CASSNGTTSRLYNEQFF	-	TRBV9	TRBJ2-1	TRBD2
TGTGCCAGCATGGCGCCTACTAATACTAATGAGCAGTTCTTC	CASMAPTNTNEQFF	-	TRBV6-5	TRBJ2-1	-
TGTGCCAGCAGCCTGATGGCCACTGAAGCTTTCTTT	CASSLMATEAFF	once	TRBV5-4	TRBJ1-1	-
TGTGCCAGCAGCTTAGGCGGGACCACCTACGAGCAGTACTTC	CASSLGGTTYEQYF	-	TRBV7-8	TRBJ2-7	-
TGTGCCAGCAGTTCTGGGGCAATTTCAACTGGCAATCAGCCCCAGCATTTT	CASSSGAISTGNQPQHF	-	TRBV6-2/TRBV6-3	TRBJ1-5	-
TGTGCCAGCTCACCACAGATGAGTTCTCAAGAGACCCAGTACTTC	CASSPQMSSQETQYF	-	TRBV18	TRBJ2-5	-
TGTGCCAGCACGACCGGGACAGGGAATTCACCCCTCCACTTT	CASTTGTGNSPLHF	-	TRBV28	TRBJ1-6	TRBD1
TGTGCCAGCAGGGAGGGGAGCACTGAAGCTTTCTTT	CASREGSTEAFF	-	TRBV6-5	TRBJ1-1	-
TGTGCCAGCAGGAACCCCAGGAGGAATCAGCCCCAGCATTTT	CASRNPRRNQPQHF	-	TRBV6-5	TRBJ1-5	-
TGTGCCAGCAGCACCGACAGGGGGCTTAGGTTCTCCTACAATGAGCAGTTCTTC	CASSTDRGLRFSYNEQFF	medium-sized	TRBV7-2	TRBJ2-1	TRBD1
TGCGCCAGCAGCGAGGGGGTAGGGGGTAACACTGAAGCTTTCTTT	CASSEGVGGNTEAFF	-	TRBV5-1	TRBJ1-1	-
TGTGCCACCAGTGATGGGCAGTCCTACGAGCAGTACTTC	CATSDGQSYEQYF	-	TRBV24-1	TRBJ2-7	-
TGTGCCAGCAGCTTCGGAGGACAGAGCTCTGGAAACACCATATATTTT	CASSFGGQSSGNTIYF	few	TRBV11-2	TRBJ1-3	-
TGTGCCAGCAGCCGGACAGGCCAAGAGACCCAGTACTTC	CASSRTGQETQYF	-	TRBV6-5	TRBJ2-5	TRBD1
TGTGCCAGCAGTGACCGACAGGATATGTACCACTTT	CASSDRQDMYHF	-	TRBV6-1	TRBJ1-6	-
TGTGCCAGTAGTATAGGGGGACAGGGGCGCGGCTACACCTTC	CASSIGGQGRGYTF	-	TRBV19	TRBJ1-2	TRBD1
TGTGCCAGTAGGGAAGTGGACAGTACCAATGAGCAGTTCTTC	CASREVDSTNEQFF	-	TRBV19	TRBJ2-1	-
TGTGCCACCAGTGATGATGGACAGGGGGCGCGGGAGACCCAGTACTTC	CATSDDGQGARETQYF	-	TRBV24-1	TRBJ2-5	TRBD1
TGTGCCAGCAGCTTTGCAGCTAACTATGGCTACACCTTC	CASSFAANYGYTF	-	TRBV7-9	TRBJ1-2	-
TGTGCCAGCAGCTTAGTACGGAGTAGCTACGAGCAGTACTTC	CASSLVRSSYEQYF	-	TRBV11-2	TRBJ2-7	-
TGTGCCAGCAGCTCCGGGACAAATAACTATGGCTACACCTTC	CASSSGTNNYGYTF	-	TRBV9	TRBJ1-2	-
TGCGCCAGCAGCCGGGAAACTAGCGCCTCCTACAATGAGCAGTTCTTC	CASSRETSASYNEQFF	-	TRBV4-1	TRBJ2-1	TRBD2
TGTGCCAGCAGTCCCACGAGAGGGGGAATCTATGGCTACACCTTC	CASSPTRGGIYGYTF	-	TRBV6-2/TRBV6-3	TRBJ1-2	-
TGTGCCACCAGTGGGGGGGAGGGAAGCAATCAGCCCCAGCATTTT	CATSGGEGSNQPQHF	-	TRBV24-1	TRBJ1-5	-
TGTGCCAGTAGTATATCGTCCTCCTCTGGAAACACCATATATTTT	CASSISSSSGNTIYF	-	TRBV19	TRBJ1-3	-
TGTGCCACCAGTGACAGCAAGCGGGACAGGGGGGTGGGAGGCTACACCTTC	CATSDSKRDRGVGGYTF	-	TRBV24-1	TRBJ1-2	TRBD1
TGCAGCGTTGACCGGCTAGCGGGGAACAATGAGCAGTTCTTC	CSVDRLAGNNEQFF	-	TRBV29-1	TRBJ2-1	TRBD2
TGTGCCAGCAGCCAAGAGGCGGGGACAGCGAACACCGGGGAGCTGTTTTTT	CASSQEAGTANTGELFF	-	TRBV4-2	TRBJ2-2	-
TGTGCCAGCAGCCCCCCGACAACAGGGCGGGTCTATGGCTACACCTTC	CASSPPTTGRVYGYTF	-	TRBV11-2	TRBJ1-2	-
TGTGCCACCAGCACCCTCCTCCCCAGCTCCTACAATGAGCAGTTCTTC	CATSTLLPSSYNEQFF	-	TRBV15	TRBJ2-1	-
TGTGCCAGCAGTGCGTTTAGCGGTTCTAGCACAGATACGCAGTATTTT	CASSAFSGSSTDTQYF	few	TRBV6-4	TRBJ2-3	-
TGTGCCAGCAGCGCCGCCGGGTGGGGCACAGATACGCAGTATTTT	CASSAAGWGTDTQYF	-	TRBV5-4	TRBJ2-3	-
TGTGCCAGTAGTAGAGGACAGGGTGAAGGGCAGCCCCAGCATTTT	CASSRGQGEGQPQHF	-	TRBV19	TRBJ1-5	TRBD1
TGTGCCAGTACGGGTAGCGGGGGGATTTACAATGAGCAGTTCTTC	CASTGSGGIYNEQFF	-	TRBV19	TRBJ2-1	TRBD2
TGTGCCAGTACTACCGGGTCCACTAACTATGGCTACACCTTC	CASTTGSTNYGYTF	-	TRBV19	TRBJ1-2	-
TGTGCCAGCAGCCTACAGCGGGGGGGCGGAAATGAGCAGTTCTTC	CASSLQRGGGNEQFF	once	TRBV7-3	TRBJ2-1	TRBD2
TGTGCCAGCAGTTTATCGCCTAGCGGGAGAGATACGCAGTATTTT	CASSLSPSGRDTQYF	-	TRBV27	TRBJ2-3	TRBD2